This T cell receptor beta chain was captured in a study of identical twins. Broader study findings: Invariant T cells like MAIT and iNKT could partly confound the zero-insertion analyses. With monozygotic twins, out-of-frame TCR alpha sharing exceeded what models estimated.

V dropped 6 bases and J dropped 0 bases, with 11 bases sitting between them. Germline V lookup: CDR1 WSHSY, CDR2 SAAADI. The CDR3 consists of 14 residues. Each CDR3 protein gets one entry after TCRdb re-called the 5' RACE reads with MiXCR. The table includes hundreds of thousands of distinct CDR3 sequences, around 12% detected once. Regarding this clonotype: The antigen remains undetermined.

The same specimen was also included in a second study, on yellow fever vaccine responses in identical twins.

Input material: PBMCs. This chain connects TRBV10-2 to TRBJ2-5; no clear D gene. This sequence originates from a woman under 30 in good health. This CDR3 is CASSGPVYQETQYF. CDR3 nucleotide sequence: TGCGCCAGCAGCGGACCCGTGTACCAAGAGACCCAGTACTTC.